These 18 T cell receptor beta chains share one sample of origin, sequenced in a study of control samples from healthy donors and cancer patients. Clones were read by immunoSEQ multiplex PCR, and TCRdb kept only the in-frame ones, dropping some. This sample has hundreds of thousands of clones, with roughly 87% found just once. The source material was PBMCs. The receptors were sampled from a woman aged 55-70 years with lung cancer.

The chain joins TRBV5-1 to TRBJ2-7, with 7 bases identical to TRBD2. V lost 4 bases and J lost 0; bases outside the gene matches: 7. The CDR3 runs 15 residues. Germline CDR1 and CDR2: SGHRS and YFSETQ. CDR3 sequence reads: CASSPGGWGSYEQYF. CDR3 bases: TGCGCCAGCAGCCCCGGGGGGTGGGGCTCCTACGAGCAGTACTTC.

This chain joins TRBV5-5 and TRBJ2-5, with 8 positions matching TRBD1. Germline loops: CDR1 SGHKS, CDR2 YYEKEE (reference sequence). This CDR3 spans 18 amino acids. The trim removed 0 bases at V and 2 bases at J, leaving 12 bases unmatched. CDR3 DNA: TGTGCCAGCAGCTTGGAGCTGCAGGGGGCTCCTGGGCAAGAGACCCAGTACTTC. It encodes CASSLELQGAPGQETQYF.

V is TRBV19 and J is TRBJ2-2; possibly TRBD2 for D (7 bases). Germline-derived CDR1 and CDR2 are LNHDA and SQIVND (reference sequence). The CDR3 consists of 17 residues. V was trimmed by 4 bases and J by 4 bases, leaving 19 bases between them. The CDR3 DNA is TGTGCCAGTAGTACCGACTGGGGGGCTAGCGGCACCGGGGAGCTGTTTTTT. This gives the protein CASSTDWGASGTGELFF.

The V and J genes are TRBV7-9 and TRBJ2-5, with 8 bases lining up with TRBD1. The CDR3 loop spans 16 amino acids. Germline V CDR1 and CDR2: SEHNR, FQNEAQ (reference sequence). The V gene end was trimmed by 5 bases and the J gene end by 5 bases; junction bases not matched to a gene: 13. The CDR3 spells CASSTRTGSTGETQYF. CDR3 DNA: TGTGCCAGCAGCACCCGGACAGGGTCGACTGGGGAGACCCAGTACTTC.

The genes are TRBV7-9 and TRBJ2-3; D is unresolved. CDR1 and CDR2 (germline): SEHNR, FQNEAQ (reference sequence). V lost 1 base to trimming and J lost 8 bases, with 7 bases between them. CDR3 size: 12 residues. The CDR3 nucleotides read TGTGCCAGCAGCTTAGACAGTCCTACGCAGTATTTT. Translated, it gives CASSLDSPTQYF.

The chain links TRBV5-1 to TRBJ2-7; D might be TRBD2 (6 bases). CDR1 and CDR2 (germline): SGHRS, YFSETQ. CDR3 size: 14 residues. V shed 4 bases and J shed 5 bases, with 16 bases lying between them. DNA of the CDR3: TGCGCCAGCAGCCTGGAAGGACGGAGGGACGAGCAGTACTTC. Its protein product is CASSLEGRRDEQYF.

As DNA, the CDR3 is TGTGCCAGCAGCTTAAGGGTATCCAGTCGGGAGCAGTTCTTC. Protein product: CASSLRVSSREQFF. The chain carries TRBV7-9 and TRBJ2-1; D is unresolved. The V end was cut by 2 bases, the J end by 10 bases, with 15 bases between. The CDR3 runs 14 residues. The germline gives CDR1 SEHNR, CDR2 FQNEAQ (reference sequence).

The CDR3 loop is CASSLLGRQTYEQYF. The CDR3 coding sequence is TGTGCCAGCAGTTTATTAGGCCGACAGACCTACGAGCAGTACTTC. The chain employs TRBV27 and TRBJ2-7; TRBD1 is a possible D gene (5 bases). Germline assignment: CDR1 MNHEY and CDR2 SMNVEV (reference sequence). V was trimmed by 1 base and J by 2 bases, leaving 12 bases between them. This CDR3 spans 15 amino acids.

The V gene is TRBV2, the J gene TRBJ2-3; 7 bases are a match to TRBD2. Germline trimming cut 6 bases from V and 2 bases from J; bases unmatched to any gene: 8. The CDR3 spans 15 residues. Germline V lookup: CDR1 SNHLY, CDR2 FYNNEI. This CDR3 reads CASSLLGTNTDTQYF. CDR3 in DNA: TGTGCCAGCAGCCTACTAGGGACTAACACAGATACGCAGTATTTT. The variable domain in full, completed from reference TRBV2 and TRBJ2-3, reads EPEVTQTPSHQVTQMGQEVILRCVPISNHLYFYWYRQILGQKVEFLVSFYNNEISEKSEIFDDQFSVERPDGSNFTLKIRSTKLEDSAMYFCASSLLGTNTDTQYFGPGTRLTVL.

This chain uses TRBV24-1 with TRBJ1-2; 7 bases are shared with TRBD1. CDR1 and CDR2 (germline): KGHDR, SFDVKD. The J segment lost 7 bases and the V segment lost 8 bases, leaving 6 bases of the junction unmatched. CDR3 length: 12 residues. As DNA, the CDR3 is TGTGCCACCAATGACAGGGAGGTTGGCTACACCTTC. It encodes CATNDREVGYTF.

The rearrangement joins TRBV29-1 to TRBJ1-4; 7 bases map to TRBD1. The CDR3 totals 14 residues. V lost 6 bases to trimming and J lost 0 bases; unmatched junction nucleotides: 4. Germline CDR1 is SQVTM and CDR2 is ANQGSEA. In DNA, the CDR3 is TGCAGCGTGACGGGGACAGCAACTAATGAAAAACTGTTTTTT. It codes for CSVTGTATNEKLFF.

Note on this clone: The same CDR3 arises from other DNA sequences in this sample as well. The chain combines TRBV9 with TRBJ2-7, with D hard to call. The V gene lost 0 bases and the J gene lost 4 bases, with 14 bases spanning the gap. Germline V lookup: CDR1 SGDLS, CDR2 YYNGEE. The CDR3 length is 15 residues. CDR3: CASSVDGTPFYEQYF. The CDR3, as DNA: TGTGCCAGCAGCGTAGATGGCACCCCCTTTTACGAGCAGTACTTC.

J is TRBJ1-5 and V is TRBV14; D call uncertain. Trimming took 1 base from V and 0 from J, leaving 4 bases between them. The CDR3 is 14 amino acids. Germline CDR1 is SGHDN and CDR2 is FVKESK. The DNA for the CDR3 is TGTGCCAGCAGCCAAGGGAGTAGCAATCAGCCCCAGCATTTT. It encodes CASSQGSSNQPQHF.

The chain links TRBV24-1 to TRBJ2-2; D call uncertain. The CDR3 loop spans 12 amino acids. Between the trimmed V and J ends, which lost 7 bases and 4 bases, there was a span of 6 bases. The germline CDR1 and CDR2 sequences are KGHDR and SFDVKD. CDR3 sequence: CATSYGTGELFF. The CDR3 nucleotides read TGTGCCACCAGCTATGGCACCGGGGAGCTGTTTTTT.

The genes are TRBV10-3 and TRBJ1-1; D not resolved. There are 13 residues in the CDR3. Trimming pared 8 bases from V and 1 base from J, leaving 11 bases between. Germline assignment: CDR1 ENHRY and CDR2 SYGVKD. The CDR3 region is CAIPTLRNTEAFF. CDR3 nucleotides: TGTGCCATCCCCACTTTGAGGAACACTGAAGCTTTCTTT.

This clone was detected only once. V usage is TRBV21-1 and J usage is TRBJ1-1; TRBD1 was called by the table and not checked on the DNA. TRBV21-1 is a pseudogene segment. This CDR3 spans 16 amino acids. In DNA form, the CDR3 reads TGTGCCAGCAGCTTCAATCCAGGGGGCAATGGCACTGAAGCTTTCTTT. Amino acids: CASSFNPGGNGTEAFF.

This rearrangement joins TRBV2 to TRBJ2-1, with D uncertain. Trimming pared 4 bases from V and 6 bases from J, leaving 10 bases between. The CDR3 contains 13 residues. The germline gives CDR1 SNHLY, CDR2 FYNNEI. The CDR3 sequence is CASSVSQSNEQFF. CDR3 coding DNA: TGTGCCAGCAGTGTCTCTCAGTCCAATGAGCAGTTCTTC.

This clone came up a few times. V and J are TRBV30 and TRBJ2-4; D is unclear. V was cut by 0 bases and J by 7 bases, with 7 bases left in between. The CDR3 covers 12 residues. CDR1 is GTSNPN, CDR2 SVGIG, per germline (reference sequence). The CDR3 sequence is CAWSVTRNIQYF. The CDR3 bases are TGTGCCTGGAGTGTAACCCGGAACATTCAGTACTTC.